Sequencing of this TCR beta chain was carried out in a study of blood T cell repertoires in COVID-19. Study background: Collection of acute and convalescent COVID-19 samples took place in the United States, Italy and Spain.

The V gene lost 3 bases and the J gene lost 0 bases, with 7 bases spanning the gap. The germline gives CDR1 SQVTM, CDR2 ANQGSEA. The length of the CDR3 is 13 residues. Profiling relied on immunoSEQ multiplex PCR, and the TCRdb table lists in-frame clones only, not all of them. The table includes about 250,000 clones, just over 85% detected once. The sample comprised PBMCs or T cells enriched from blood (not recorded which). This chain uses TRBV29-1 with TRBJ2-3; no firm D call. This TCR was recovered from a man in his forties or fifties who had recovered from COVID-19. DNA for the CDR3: TGCAGCGTTGACGTGAGTAGCACAGATACGCAGTATTTT. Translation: CSVDVSSTDTQYF.